This entry concerns a single T cell receptor (beta chain). In this sample, this clone turned up once. The target of this receptor is not known. No base qualities exist here, and no much larger clone lies one base off it. The sample comes from a study of T cell responses to AZD1222 COVID-19 vaccine (dated by TCRdb to about 2021). With regard to the full study: TCR sequencing was performed for 230 to 250 trial participants, of whom about 200 were given two doses of AZD1222 and approximately 26 were given two doses of MenACWY control vaccine. Trial participants were enrolled into age subgroups of 18-55, 56-69 and 70-plus years, which contained approximately 150, 28 and 58 TCR-sequenced participants, respectively.

Reading the label with the study, this specimen's time point is: about 28 days (+/-7) after the second vaccine dose. The sample's treatment or condition label, in plain terms: meningococcal conjugate vaccine given as trial control. Samples from vaccinated people were obtained from the UK trials COV001 and COV002, which included a single-blind randomized controlled phase 2/3 trial of AZD1222 (ChAdOx1 nCoV-19) in healthy adults. For TCRbeta chain sequencing, PBMC samples were collected from trial participants at day 0 and at day 28 after the second dose. Trimming removed 2 bases from V and 5 bases from J, leaving 15 bases between the germline ends. Measured from the cysteine to the phenylalanine, the CDR3 is 15 residues long. Only CDR3 DNA remains: 45 bases, in frame from the first base. In the germline V gene, CDR1 corresponds to SGHTA and CDR2 to FQGNSA. The CDR3 regions of human TCRbeta chains were subjected to immunosequencing. In the paper's pipeline: TCRs in the repertoires were matched against a reference library of SARS-CoV-2-specific TCRs that had been generated with the MIRA antigen-specificity platform. Breadth was defined as the fraction of unique TCRs that were SARS-CoV-2-associated, and depth was defined as the fraction of total T cells that were SARS-CoV-2-associated. Each spike-specific TCR was assigned to its reactive spike region and to a CD4 or CD8 class using the MIRA data. Log10-transformed breadth and depth values were compared by one-way ANOVA with Sidak's multiple comparisons tests. Held by TCRdb, this immuneACCESS table contains in-frame sequences only and omits some clones. Under half of the omission traces to an unresolved V gene where checked; the cause of the rest is unknown. The V and J calls and the clone size are those of that table, but D and trimming were determined from the DNA. The sample table contains 85,000 to 130,000 clones; only one count was recorded for roughly 86% of them. The ten biggest clones cover 2.5% to 4% of the sample.

On the study overall, not on this receptor specifically: The 56-69-year group was small, and its depth increase did not reach significance, likely because of low power. Epitopes outside the regions mutated in the B.1.351 and B.1.1.7 variants were reportedly recognized by nearly half of the unique spike-specific TCRs. A significant rise in spike-specific TCR breadth and depth was observed after two AZD1222 doses relative to day 0 and relative to MenACWY recipients. The whole spike protein was spanned by vaccine-associated CD4 TCRs, and dominant responses were seen in regions 160-218 and 743-854. Because no day 14 peak-response samples were available, repertoires were characterized only after the peak T cell response. Participants were mostly white British and included more females than males, and it was suggested by the authors that clonal diversity may have been underestimated. Conclusions about previously exposed vaccinees were limited because only a handful of AZD1222 recipients were SARS-CoV-2 seropositive at baseline.

The rearrangement joined TRBV7-2 to TRBJ1-2; D gene: possibly TRBD1, on 6 matching bases. Sequenced material: peripheral blood, taken 28 days after the second dose of the MenACWY control vaccine. The sequence was obtained from an adult who received the MenACWY meningococcal vaccine as a control. The nucleotides read TGTGCCAGCAGCTTATTACCAGGGGAAGGGTATGGCTACACCTTC. Its coded protein is CASSLLPGEGYGYTF.